Presented here are 16 T cell receptor beta chains from one specimen sequenced in a study of blood T cell repertoires in COVID-19. Sequenced by immunoSEQ multiplex PCR; TCRdb stores in-frame clones only, minus some. The table records hundreds of thousands of clones, roughly 87% of them present only once. Specimen: PBMCs or T cells enriched from blood (not recorded which). These receptors all stem from a woman between 40 and 55 years old with acute COVID-19.

V is TRBV5-1 and J is TRBJ2-3, with TRBD2 matching over 7 bases. There are 14 residues in the CDR3. Germline V gene data show CDR1 as SGHRS and CDR2 as YFSETQ. V was pared by 5 bases and J by 4 bases, with 7 bases of the junction left unmatched. Here the CDR3 reads CASSPGGGPDTQYF. CDR3 sequence (DNA): TGCGCCAGCAGTCCGGGGGGAGGGCCAGATACGCAGTATTTT.

The chain carries TRBV7-9 and TRBJ2-3; maybe TRBD1 (7 bases). The CDR3 runs to 16 residues. CDR1 SEHNR and CDR2 FQNEAQ come from the germline V gene (reference sequence). The ends were cut back, 7 bases at V and 1 base at J, with 18 bases in the middle. DNA of the CDR3: TGTGCCAGCATCTCACAGGGGAGGTCTGGCACAGATACGCAGTATTTT. This gives the protein CASISQGRSGTDTQYF.

The chain links TRBV7-9 to TRBJ1-1, with D perhaps TRBD1 (6 bases). From germline, CDR1 is SEHNR and CDR2 FQNEAQ (reference sequence). The CDR3 spans 16 residues. Trimming stripped 4 bases from V and 1 base from J, with 16 bases between. The CDR3 nucleotides are TGTGCCAGCAGCTCTAACCCGACAGGACCGAACACTGAAGCTTTCTTT. This encodes CASSSNPTGPNTEAFF.

This sequence joins TRBV30 and TRBJ1-1; tentatively, D is TRBD1 (5 bases). The CDR3 contains 16 residues. Germline V gene lookup returns CDR1 GTSNPN and CDR2 SVGIG (reference sequence). Trimming removed 2 bases from V and 0 bases from J, with 16 bases in between. The CDR3 protein is CAWSYGHRIMNTEAFF. DNA of the CDR3: TGTGCCTGGAGTTACGGACACCGAATCATGAACACTGAAGCTTTCTTT.

The rearrangement joins TRBV4-1 to TRBJ2-7; 8 bases align to TRBD1. V was pared by 5 bases and J by 2 bases, with 2 bases of the junction left unmatched. This CDR3 comprises 13 residues. Germline CDR1 MGHRA, CDR2 YSYEKL. The CDR3 region is CASSLQGAYEQYF. CDR3 coding DNA: TGCGCCAGCAGCTTACAGGGGGCCTACGAGCAGTACTTC.

This chain links TRBV3-1 (or the pseudogene TRBV3-2) with TRBJ1-6, with 7 bases matching TRBD1. Looked up from germline, CDR1 is LGHDT and CDR2 is YNNKEL (reference sequence). V lost 1 base, J lost 13 bases, and 7 bases stayed unmatched. The CDR3 covers 14 residues. CDR3 in DNA: TGTGCCAGCAGCCAAGGGTCCGCCAGGGGGCCCCTCCACTTT. Amino acids: CASSQGSARGPLHF.

This chain links TRBV2 with TRBJ2-7, with 10 bases identical to TRBD1. CDR1 and CDR2 from the germline V gene are SNHLY and FYNNEI. The CDR3 spans 16 residues. With 4 bases clipped from V and 1 base from J, the junction kept 7 bases outside the gene matches. CDR3 in DNA: TGTGCCAGCAGTGTAGTCCCGGGACAGGGGTCCTACGAGCAGTACTTC. Residues: CASSVVPGQGSYEQYF.

The chain couples TRBV25-1 to TRBJ1-4; 7 nucleotides line up with TRBD1. V lost 9 bases, J lost 3 bases, and 7 bases stayed unmatched. There are 14 residues in the CDR3. Germline V gives CDR1 MGHDK, CDR2 SYGVNS. The CDR3 nucleotides read TGTGCCAGTCAACCGGGACAGCCTAATGAAAAACTGTTTTTT. Its protein product is CASQPGQPNEKLFF.

Regarding this clone: The sample carries other DNA sequences with the same CDR3. The chain links TRBV11-2 to TRBJ2-7; no firm D call. V was pared by 1 base and J by 4 bases, with 8 bases between. CDR3 length: 13 residues. Germline CDR1 is SGHAT and CDR2 is FQNNGV. DNA of the CDR3: TGTGCCAGCAGCTTAGTTCCGGAGTACGAGCAGTACTTC. Translated, it gives CASSLVPEYEQYF.

This chain joins TRBV6-6 and TRBJ2-3; 8 positions agree with TRBD1. This CDR3 is built from 16 residues. In germline, CDR1 is MNHNY, CDR2 SVGAGI (reference sequence). The V gene end was trimmed by 2 bases and the J gene end by 3 bases; junction bases not matched to a gene: 7. The CDR3 region is CASSYRQGAGTDTQYF. Here the CDR3 DNA reads TGTGCCAGCAGTTACCGGCAGGGGGCAGGAACAGATACGCAGTATTTT.

The chain couples TRBV28 to TRBJ2-5, with 8 bases identical to TRBD1. The J segment lost 2 bases and the V segment lost 3 bases, leaving 5 bases of the junction unmatched. Germline V CDR1 and CDR2: MDHEN, SYDVKM. The CDR3 is made up of 15 amino acids. CDR3 residues: CASSFQGAGQETQYF. CDR3 nucleotide sequence: TGTGCCAGCAGTTTCCAGGGGGCAGGACAAGAGACCCAGTACTTC. The complete variable domain, with remaining parts taken from reference TRBV28 and TRBJ2-5, reads DVKVTQSSRYLVKRTGEKVFLECVQDMDHENMFWYRQDPGLGLRLIYFSYDVKMKEKGDIPEGYSVSREKKERFSLILESASTNQTSMYLCASSFQGAGQETQYFGPGTRLLVL.

The table lists this clone with a count of one. V is TRBV7-8 and J is TRBJ2-5, with D unclear. Looked up from germline, CDR1 is SGHVS and CDR2 is FQNEAQ. Trimming shortened V by 5 bases and J by 1 base, and 17 bases separated the two germline ends. The CDR3 spans 16 residues. The CDR3 region is CASSQTIYRPQETQYF. CDR3 nucleotides: TGTGCCAGCAGCCAGACAATCTACCGCCCCCAAGAGACCCAGTACTTC.

As DNA, the CDR3 is TGCGCCAGCAGGAATACGGGATCCAACACCGGGGAGCTGTTTTTT. Translation: CASRNTGSNTGELFF. The chain links TRBV5-1 to TRBJ2-2, with D perhaps matching TRBD2 (5 bases). V was shortened by 5 bases and J by 2 bases, with 13 bases between the two germline ends. CDR1 is SGHRS and CDR2 is YFSETQ in the germline V gene. The CDR3 length is 15 residues.

This chain uses TRBV9 with TRBJ1-6; a possible D gene is TRBD1 (6 bases). This CDR3 region has 15 residues. V lost 1 base, J lost 5 bases, and 10 bases lay in between. CDR1 is SGDLS, CDR2 YYNGEE, per germline. This CDR3 is CASSVSGADNSPLHF. The CDR3 DNA sequence: TGTGCCAGCAGCGTATCAGGGGCAGATAATTCACCCCTCCACTTT.

CDR3 loop: CASSLAGTEPMSLHF. The CDR3 DNA sequence: TGTGCCAGCAGTTTGGCCGGGACAGAGCCTATGTCCCTCCACTTT. This rearrangement joins TRBV27 to TRBJ1-6; 7 bases line up with TRBD1. The V and J ends lost 3 bases and 14 bases, in that order; junction bases with no gene match: 13. Germline CDR1 and CDR2: MNHEY and SMNVEV (reference sequence). This CDR3 spans 15 amino acids.

CDR3 in DNA: TGCAGTGCTAGTGGGGACAGGATTAATGAAAAACTGTTTTTT. Its translation is CSASGDRINEKLFF. The J gene is TRBJ1-4, the V gene TRBV20-1; TRBD1 aligns across 8 bases. Germline assignment: CDR1 DFQATT and CDR2 SNEGSKA (reference sequence). This CDR3 has 14 residues. Trimming cost V 3 bases and J 4 bases; bases outside gene matches: 4.